Listed here is a single T cell receptor (beta chain). Its antigen is currently not known. There are no base qualities to consult, and no much larger clone falls within one base. Collaborating institutions collected whole blood in K2EDTA tubes following their own protocols. For TCRbeta analysis, collaborator samples were shipped as frozen whole blood, as isolated PBMCs, or as DNA extracted from either sample type. These data originate in a study of blood T cell repertoires in COVID-19 (TCRdb year 2020). Concerning the study at large: Samples covering the acute and convalescent phases of COVID-19 were provided by collaborators in the United States, Italy and Spain. The repertoires were released in a freely available public database meant as a resource for research on the immune response to SARS-CoV-2. Samples were obtained from the ongoing ImmuneRACE study (first 160 participants) and from approximately 1,200 subjects provided by 6 global collaborators. The prospective study material was composed of cDNA or gDNA derived from T cells, B-cell-depleted T cells, or PBMCs. Where available, HLA class I and class II types were obtained from metadata supplied by the sample provider rather than from assay-based typing. Deeply sampled blood TCRbeta repertoires from subjects exposed to, actively infected with, or recovered from COVID-19 were included in the dataset. A de-identified subject ID, COVID-19 status, age in years and sex were almost always included in the sample metadata. The paper as a whole reports these results and caveats: The amount of clinical and demographic metadata varied by source and participant and was provided uncurated.

TCRbeta CDR3 regions were amplified from genomic DNA using the immunoSEQ Assay, a bias-controlled multiplex PCR. In the source study's methods: The number of nucleated cells in each sample was estimated by amplification of reference gene primers within the assay. Sequence reads were collapsed and filtered to measure the absolute abundance of every unique TCRbeta CDR3 rearrangement. For each sample, productive Simpson clonality was calculated as the square root of Simpson's diversity index across productive rearrangements. As stored in TCRdb, this immuneACCESS dataset retains in-frame rearrangements with V and J assigned. A fraction of the clones does not appear; measured against another copy, unresolved V genes explain less than half of the discrepancy, and the remainder lacks a known reason. The V and J calls and clone size come from that table; D and trimming were worked out from the DNA. This sample lists about 240,000 clones; approximately 80% were detected once. More than 9.5% of the sample rests with the top ten.

Sequenced input: peripheral blood. The origin of this receptor is a woman older than 75 with acute or convalescent COVID-19.

The sequenced DNA: TGTGCCAGCAGCCGGGGGGGGAAAGAGACCCAGTACTTC. It encodes CASSRGGKETQYF. The sequence joins TRBV11-2 to TRBJ2-5, and 8 junction bases match TRBD2. From the germline V gene, CDR1 is SGHAT and CDR2 is FQNNGV. V and J are trimmed by 5 bases and 3 bases, and the gene matches miss 2 bases of the junction. Including cysteine and phenylalanine, the CDR3 has 13 amino acids. Only the CDR3 region is kept as DNA, spanning 39 bases read in frame from base 1.